This T cell receptor beta chain is drawn from a study of OX40 agonist ivuxolimab in advanced cancers. V shed 3 bases and J 2 bases; nucleotides not matched to a gene: 3. Germline V lookup: CDR1 SGHDT, CDR2 YYEEEE. The CDR3 consists of 14 residues. Overall study results and limits: Partial responders treated at 0.1-3.0 mg/kg exhibited clonal expansion among the lowest measured.

Clones were read by immunoSEQ multiplex PCR, and TCRdb kept only the in-frame ones, dropping some. The sample gives approximately 74,000 clones, approximately 91% of which show up once; about 0.25% is in the top ten. Comment on this clone: Its antigen is not identified.

This TCR came from an adult with an advanced solid tumor such as melanoma, head and neck, liver or kidney cancer. Sample: CD4+ or CD8+ T cells sorted from blood, taken in a trial of the OX40 agonist ivuxolimab. The chain uses TRBV5-6 and TRBJ1-2; TRBD1 agrees at 8 bases. Here the CDR3 DNA reads TGTGCCAGCAGCTGGGGACAGGCAAACTATGGCTACACCTTC. It yields the protein CASSWGQANYGYTF.